Sequencing of this T cell receptor (beta chain) was carried out in a study of blood T cell repertoires in COVID-19. Study in general: In each case, the material was cDNA or gDNA derived from T cells, B-cell-depleted T cells, or PBMCs.

The CDR3 spans 12 residues. CDR1 and CDR2 (germline): MNHEY, SMNVEV (reference sequence). The V end was cut by 6 bases, the J end by 3 bases, with 6 bases between. The authors' processing: How many nucleated cells were present was estimated from reference gene primer amplification. The protocol was immunoSEQ multiplex PCR, while the TCRdb copy is restricted to in-frame clones and leaves out a portion. V, J and clone size are those of that table, while D and trimming were read from the DNA. The sample includes 55,000 to 80,000 clones, roughly four fifths of them seen just once. The source is a man aged 60-69 years with acute or convalescent COVID-19. The chain joins TRBV27 to TRBJ2-1; D is unresolved. Sequenced material: peripheral blood. The CDR3 DNA sequence: TGTGCCAGCAGCCTAAACTACAATGAGCAGTTCTTC. Its protein is CASSLNYNEQFF.